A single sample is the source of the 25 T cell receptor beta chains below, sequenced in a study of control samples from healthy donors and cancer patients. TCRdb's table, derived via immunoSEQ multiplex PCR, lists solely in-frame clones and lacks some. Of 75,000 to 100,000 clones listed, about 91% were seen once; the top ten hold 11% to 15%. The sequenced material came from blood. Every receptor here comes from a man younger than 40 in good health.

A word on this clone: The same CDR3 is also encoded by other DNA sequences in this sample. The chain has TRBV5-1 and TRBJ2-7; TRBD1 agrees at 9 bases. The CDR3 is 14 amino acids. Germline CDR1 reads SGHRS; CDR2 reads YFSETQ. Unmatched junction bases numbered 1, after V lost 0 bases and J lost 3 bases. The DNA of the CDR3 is TGCGCCAGCAGCTTGGCGGGACAGGGCTACGAGCAGTACTTC. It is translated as CASSLAGQGYEQYF. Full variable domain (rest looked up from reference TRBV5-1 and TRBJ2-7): KAGVTQTPRYLIKTRGQQVTLSCSPISGHRSVSWYQQTPGQGLQFLFEYFSETQRNKGNFPGRFSGRQFSNSRSEMNVSTLELGDSALYLCASSLAGQGYEQYFGPGTRLTVT.

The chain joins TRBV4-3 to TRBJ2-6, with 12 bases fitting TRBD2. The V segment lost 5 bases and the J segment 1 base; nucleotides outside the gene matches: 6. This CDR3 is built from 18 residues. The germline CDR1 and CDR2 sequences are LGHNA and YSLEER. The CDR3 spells CASSTRTSGTSGANVLTF. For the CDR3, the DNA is TGCGCCAGCAGCACGCGGACTAGCGGGACTTCTGGGGCCAACGTCCTGACTTTC.

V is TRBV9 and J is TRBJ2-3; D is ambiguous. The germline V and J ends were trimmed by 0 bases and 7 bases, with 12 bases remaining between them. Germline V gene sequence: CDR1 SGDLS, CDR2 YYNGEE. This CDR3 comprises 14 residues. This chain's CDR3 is CASSVGLSNNTQYF. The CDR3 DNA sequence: TGTGCCAGCAGCGTAGGACTTTCCAATAATACGCAGTATTTT.

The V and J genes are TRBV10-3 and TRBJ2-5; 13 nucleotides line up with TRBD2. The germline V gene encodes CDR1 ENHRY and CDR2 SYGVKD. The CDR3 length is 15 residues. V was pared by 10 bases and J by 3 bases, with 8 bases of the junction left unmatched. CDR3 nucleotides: TGTGCCACTGGGCCCGGGACTAGCGGGGAAGAGACCCAGTACTTC. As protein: CATGPGTSGEETQYF.

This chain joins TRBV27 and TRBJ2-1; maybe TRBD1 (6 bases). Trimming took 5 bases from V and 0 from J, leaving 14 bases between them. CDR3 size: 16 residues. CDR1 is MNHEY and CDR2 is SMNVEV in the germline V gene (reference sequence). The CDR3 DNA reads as TGTGCCAGCAGTGCAAACAGGGTCCTCTCCTACAATGAGCAGTTCTTC. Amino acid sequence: CASSANRVLSYNEQFF.

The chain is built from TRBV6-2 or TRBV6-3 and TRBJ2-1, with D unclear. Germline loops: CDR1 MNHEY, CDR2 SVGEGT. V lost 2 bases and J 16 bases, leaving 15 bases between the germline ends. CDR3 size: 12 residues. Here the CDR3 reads CASSYRTDSSFF. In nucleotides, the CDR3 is TGTGCCAGCAGTTACAGAACCGATAGCAGTTTCTTC.

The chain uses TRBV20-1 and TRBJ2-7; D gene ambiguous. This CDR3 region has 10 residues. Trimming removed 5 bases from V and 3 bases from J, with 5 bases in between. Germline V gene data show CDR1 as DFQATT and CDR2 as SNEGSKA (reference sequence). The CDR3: CSAQSYEQYF. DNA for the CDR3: TGCAGTGCTCAGAGCTACGAGCAGTACTTC.

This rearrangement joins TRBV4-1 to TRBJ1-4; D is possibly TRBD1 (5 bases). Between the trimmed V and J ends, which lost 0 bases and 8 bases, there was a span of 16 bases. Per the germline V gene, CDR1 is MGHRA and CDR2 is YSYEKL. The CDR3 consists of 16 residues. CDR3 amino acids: CASSQEPGNLGEKLFF. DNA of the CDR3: TGCGCCAGCAGCCAAGAACCAGGGAATCTTGGGGAAAAACTGTTTTTT.

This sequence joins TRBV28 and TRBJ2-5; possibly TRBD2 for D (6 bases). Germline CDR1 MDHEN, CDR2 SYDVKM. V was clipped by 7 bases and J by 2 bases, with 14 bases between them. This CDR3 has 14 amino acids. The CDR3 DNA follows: TGTGCCAGCACCCCCCAGGGAGGTCAAGAGACCCAGTACTTC. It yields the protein CASTPQGGQETQYF. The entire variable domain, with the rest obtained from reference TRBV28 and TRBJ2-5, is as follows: DVKVTQSSRYLVKRTGEKVFLECVQDMDHENMFWYRQDPGLGLRLIYFSYDVKMKEKGDIPEGYSVSREKKERFSLILESASTNQTSMYLCASTPQGGQETQYFGPGTRLLVL.

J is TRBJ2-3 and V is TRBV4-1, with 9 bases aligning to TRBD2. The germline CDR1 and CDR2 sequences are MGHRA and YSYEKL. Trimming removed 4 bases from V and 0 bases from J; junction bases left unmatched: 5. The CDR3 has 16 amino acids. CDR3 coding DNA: TGCGCCAGCAGCCTGCTAGCGGGAATTAGCACAGATACGCAGTATTTT. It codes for CASSLLAGISTDTQYF.

The CDR3 region is CASQRGVTYEQYF. CDR3 DNA: TGTGCCAGCCAGCGGGGGGTCACCTACGAGCAGTACTTC. The rearrangement joins TRBV28 to TRBJ2-7; 9 bases align to TRBD2. V trimming: 8 bases; J trimming: 2 bases; junction bases outside the gene matches: 4. CDR1 and CDR2 (germline): MDHEN, SYDVKM. The CDR3 sequence is 13 residues long.

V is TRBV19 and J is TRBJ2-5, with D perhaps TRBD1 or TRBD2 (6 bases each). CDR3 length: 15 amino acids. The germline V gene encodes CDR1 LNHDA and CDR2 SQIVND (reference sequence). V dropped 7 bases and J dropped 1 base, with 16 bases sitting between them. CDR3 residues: CASTGGRGVQETQYF. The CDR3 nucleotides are TGTGCCAGTACTGGGGGAAGGGGGGTCCAAGAGACCCAGTACTTC.

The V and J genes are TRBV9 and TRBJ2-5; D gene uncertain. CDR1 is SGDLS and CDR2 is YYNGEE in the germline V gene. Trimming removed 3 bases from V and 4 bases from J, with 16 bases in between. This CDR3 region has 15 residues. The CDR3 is CASSGSTRLGETQYF. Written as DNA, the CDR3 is TGTGCCAGCAGCGGTTCGACCCGTCTGGGAGAGACCCAGTACTTC. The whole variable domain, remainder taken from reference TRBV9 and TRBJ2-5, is DSGVTQTPKHLITATGQRVTLRCSPRSGDLSVYWYQQSLDQGLQFLIQYYNGEERAKGNILERFSAQQFPDLHSELNLSSLELGDSALYFCASSGSTRLGETQYFGPGTRLLVL.

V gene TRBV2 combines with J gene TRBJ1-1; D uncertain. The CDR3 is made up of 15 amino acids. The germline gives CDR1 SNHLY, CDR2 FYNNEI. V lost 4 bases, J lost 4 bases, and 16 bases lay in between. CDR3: CASSGASDRGTEAFF. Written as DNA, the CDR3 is TGTGCCAGCAGTGGGGCCTCGGATCGGGGCACTGAAGCTTTCTTT.

CDR3 in DNA: TGTGCCAGCAGCCAGACAGTCAGCTCACCCCTCCACTTT. It specifies CASSQTVSSPLHF. The chain employs TRBV9 and TRBJ1-6; D perhaps matches TRBD1 (5 bases). The CDR3 is 13 amino acids. V lost 4 bases and J 10 bases, leaving 12 bases between the germline ends. CDR1 is SGDLS, CDR2 YYNGEE, per germline.

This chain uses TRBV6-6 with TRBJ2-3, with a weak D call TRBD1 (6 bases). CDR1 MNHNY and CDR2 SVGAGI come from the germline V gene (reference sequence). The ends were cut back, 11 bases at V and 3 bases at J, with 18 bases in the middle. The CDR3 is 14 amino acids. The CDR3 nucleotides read TGTGCCTTCAGAAGAGGGGGTAAGACAGATACGCAGTATTTT. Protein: CAFRRGGKTDTQYF.

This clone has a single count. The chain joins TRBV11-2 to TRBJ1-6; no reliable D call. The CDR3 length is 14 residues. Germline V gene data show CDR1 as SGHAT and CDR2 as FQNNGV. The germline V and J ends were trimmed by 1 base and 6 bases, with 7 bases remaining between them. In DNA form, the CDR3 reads TGTGCCAGCAGCTTAGGTCCCCCTAATTCACCCCTCCACTTT. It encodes CASSLGPPNSPLHF. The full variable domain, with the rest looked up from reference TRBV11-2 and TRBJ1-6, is EAGVAQSPRYKIIEKRQSVAFWCNPISGHATLYWYQQILGQGPKLLIQFQNNGVVDDSQLPKDRFSAERLKGVDSTLKIQPAKLEDSAVYLCASSLGPPNSPLHFGNGTRLTVT.

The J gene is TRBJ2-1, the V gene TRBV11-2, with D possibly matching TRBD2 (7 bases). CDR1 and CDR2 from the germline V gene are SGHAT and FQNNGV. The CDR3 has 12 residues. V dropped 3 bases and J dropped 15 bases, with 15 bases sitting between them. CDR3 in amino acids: CASSLSGTYLFF. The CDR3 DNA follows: TGTGCCAGCAGCTTGAGCGGGACATATTTGTTCTTC.

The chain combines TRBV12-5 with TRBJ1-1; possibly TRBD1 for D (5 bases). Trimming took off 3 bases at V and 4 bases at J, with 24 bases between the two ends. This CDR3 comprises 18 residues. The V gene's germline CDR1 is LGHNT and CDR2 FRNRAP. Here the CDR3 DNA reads TGTGCTAGTGGTTTAGGGCGGGACGGAAGGTTAGGAGCCACTGAAGCTTTCTTT. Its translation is CASGLGRDGRLGATEAFF.

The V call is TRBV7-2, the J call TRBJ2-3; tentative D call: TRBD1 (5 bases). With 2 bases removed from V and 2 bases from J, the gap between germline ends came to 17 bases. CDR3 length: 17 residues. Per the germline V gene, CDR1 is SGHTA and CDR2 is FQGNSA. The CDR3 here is CASSLRGSGAYTDTQYF. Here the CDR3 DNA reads TGTGCCAGCAGCTTAAGGGGTTCTGGGGCGTACACAGATACGCAGTATTTT.

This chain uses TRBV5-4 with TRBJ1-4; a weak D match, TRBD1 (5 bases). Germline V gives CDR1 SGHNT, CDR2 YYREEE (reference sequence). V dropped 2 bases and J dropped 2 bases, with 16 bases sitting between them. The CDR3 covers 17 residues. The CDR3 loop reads CASSFGDRGGTNEKLFF. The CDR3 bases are TGTGCCAGCAGCTTCGGGGACCGGGGAGGGACTAATGAAAAACTGTTTTTT.

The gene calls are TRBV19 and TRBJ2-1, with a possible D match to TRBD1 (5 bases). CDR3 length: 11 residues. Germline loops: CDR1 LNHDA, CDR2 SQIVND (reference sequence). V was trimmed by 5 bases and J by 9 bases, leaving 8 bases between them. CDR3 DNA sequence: TGTGCCAGTAGTTGGGGCGTTGAGCAGTTCTTC. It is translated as CASSWGVEQFF.

DNA of the CDR3: TGTGCCAGCAGCCGATGGGGACCCTCAAATGAAAAACTGTTTTTT. This sequence encodes CASSRWGPSNEKLFF. V usage is TRBV5-6 and J usage is TRBJ1-4, with D tentatively TRBD1 (5 bases). V was trimmed by 4 bases and J by 5 bases, leaving 15 bases between them. Germline CDR1 is SGHDT and CDR2 is YYEEEE. This CDR3 is built from 15 residues.

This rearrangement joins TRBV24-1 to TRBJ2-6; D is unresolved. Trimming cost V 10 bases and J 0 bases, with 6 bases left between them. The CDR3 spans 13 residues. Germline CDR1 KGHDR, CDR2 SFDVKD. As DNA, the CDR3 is TGTGCCACATTAAGCTCTGGGGCCAACGTCCTGACTTTC. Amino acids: CATLSSGANVLTF.

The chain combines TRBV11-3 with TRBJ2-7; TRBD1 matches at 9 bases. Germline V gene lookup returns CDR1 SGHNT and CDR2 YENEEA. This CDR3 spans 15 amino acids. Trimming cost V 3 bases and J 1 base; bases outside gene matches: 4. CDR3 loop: CASSFFDRGSYEQYF. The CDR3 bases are TGTGCCAGCAGCTTTTTCGACAGGGGGTCCTACGAGCAGTACTTC.